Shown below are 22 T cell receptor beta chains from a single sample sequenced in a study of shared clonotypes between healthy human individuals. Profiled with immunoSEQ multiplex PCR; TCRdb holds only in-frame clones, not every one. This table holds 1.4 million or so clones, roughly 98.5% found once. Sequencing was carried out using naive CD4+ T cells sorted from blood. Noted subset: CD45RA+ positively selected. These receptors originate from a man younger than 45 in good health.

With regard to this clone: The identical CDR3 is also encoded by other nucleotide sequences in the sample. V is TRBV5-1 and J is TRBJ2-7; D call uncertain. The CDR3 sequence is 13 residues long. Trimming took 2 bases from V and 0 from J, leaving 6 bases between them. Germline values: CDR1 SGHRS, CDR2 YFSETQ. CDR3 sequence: CASSFTGSYEQYF. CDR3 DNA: TGCGCCAGCAGCTTCACGGGCTCCTACGAGCAGTACTTC.

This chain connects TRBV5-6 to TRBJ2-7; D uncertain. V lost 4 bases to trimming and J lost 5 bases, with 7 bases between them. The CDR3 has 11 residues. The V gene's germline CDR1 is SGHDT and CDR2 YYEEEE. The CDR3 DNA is TGTGCCAGCAGCCAAAGCCACGAGCAGTACTTC. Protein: CASSQSHEQYF.

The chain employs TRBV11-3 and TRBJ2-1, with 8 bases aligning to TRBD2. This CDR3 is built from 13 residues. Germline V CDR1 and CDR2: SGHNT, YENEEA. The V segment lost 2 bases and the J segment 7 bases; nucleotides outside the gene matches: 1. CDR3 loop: CASSLSGSNEQFF. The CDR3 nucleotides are TGTGCCAGCAGCTTAAGCGGGAGTAATGAGCAGTTCTTC. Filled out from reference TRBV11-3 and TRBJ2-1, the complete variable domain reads EAGVVQSPRYKIIEKKQPVAFWCNPISGHNTLYWYLQNLGQGPELLIRYENEEAVDDSQLPKDRFSAERLKGVDSTLKIQPAELGDSAVYLCASSLSGSNEQFFGPGTRLTVL.

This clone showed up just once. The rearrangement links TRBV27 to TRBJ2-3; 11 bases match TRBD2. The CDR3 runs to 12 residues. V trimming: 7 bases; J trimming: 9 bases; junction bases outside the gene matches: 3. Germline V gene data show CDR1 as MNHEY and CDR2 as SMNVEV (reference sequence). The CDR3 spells CASKPSGRTQYF. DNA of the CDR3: TGTGCCAGCAAACCTAGCGGGAGGACGCAGTATTTT.

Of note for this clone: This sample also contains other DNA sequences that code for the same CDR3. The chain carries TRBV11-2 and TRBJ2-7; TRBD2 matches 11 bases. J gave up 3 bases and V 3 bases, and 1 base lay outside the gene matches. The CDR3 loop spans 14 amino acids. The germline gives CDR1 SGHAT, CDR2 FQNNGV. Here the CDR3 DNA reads TGTGCCAGCAGCTTCACTAGCGGGAGCTACGAGCAGTACTTC. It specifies CASSFTSGSYEQYF.

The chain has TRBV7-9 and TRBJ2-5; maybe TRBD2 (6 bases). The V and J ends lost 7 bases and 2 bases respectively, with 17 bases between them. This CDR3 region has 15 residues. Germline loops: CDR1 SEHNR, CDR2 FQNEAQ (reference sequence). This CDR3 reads CASTPAISGQETQYF. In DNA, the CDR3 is TGTGCCAGCACCCCTGCAATTAGCGGACAAGAGACCCAGTACTTC. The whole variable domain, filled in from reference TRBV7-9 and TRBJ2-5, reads DTGVSQNPRHKITKRGQNVTFRCDPISEHNRLYWYRQTLGQGPEFLTYFQNEAQLEKSRLLSDRFSAERPKGSFSTLEIQRTEQGDSAMYLCASTPAISGQETQYFGPGTRLLVL.

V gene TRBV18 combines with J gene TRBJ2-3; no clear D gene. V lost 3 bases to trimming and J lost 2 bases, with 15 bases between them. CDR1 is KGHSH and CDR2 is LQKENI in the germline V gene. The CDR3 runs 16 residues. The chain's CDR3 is CASSPGPIGLTDTQYF. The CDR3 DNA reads TGTGCCAGCTCACCCGGCCCCATTGGGCTCACAGATACGCAGTATTTT.

The CDR3 here is CASSLAGYDNEQFF. CDR3 bases: TGCGCCAGCAGCCTGGCAGGGTACGACAATGAGCAGTTCTTC. This chain joins TRBV5-1 and TRBJ2-1; maybe TRBD1 (5 bases). This CDR3 comprises 14 residues. Germline CDR1 and CDR2: SGHRS and YFSETQ. The V end lost 4 bases, the J end lost 5 bases, and 13 bases lay between the germline ends.

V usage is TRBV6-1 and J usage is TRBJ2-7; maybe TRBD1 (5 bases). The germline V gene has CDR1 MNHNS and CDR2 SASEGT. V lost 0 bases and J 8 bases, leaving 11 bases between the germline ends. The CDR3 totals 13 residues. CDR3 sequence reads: CASSEAPGQKQYF. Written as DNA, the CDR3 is TGTGCCAGCAGTGAAGCGCCAGGGCAAAAGCAGTACTTC.

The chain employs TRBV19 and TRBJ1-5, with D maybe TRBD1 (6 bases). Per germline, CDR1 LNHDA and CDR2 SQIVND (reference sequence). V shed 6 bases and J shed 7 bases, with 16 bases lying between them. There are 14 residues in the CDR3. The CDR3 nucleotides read TGTGCCAGTAGCCCCGGGACATCGGCCCAGCCCCAGCATTTT. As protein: CASSPGTSAQPQHF.

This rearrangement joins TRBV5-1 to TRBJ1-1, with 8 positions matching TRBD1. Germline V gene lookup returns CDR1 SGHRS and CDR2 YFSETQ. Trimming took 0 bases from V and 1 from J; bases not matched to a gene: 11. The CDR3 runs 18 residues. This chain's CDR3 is CASSLVPHGQGANTEAFF. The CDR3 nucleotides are TGCGCCAGCAGCTTGGTGCCTCACGGACAGGGCGCGAACACTGAAGCTTTCTTT.

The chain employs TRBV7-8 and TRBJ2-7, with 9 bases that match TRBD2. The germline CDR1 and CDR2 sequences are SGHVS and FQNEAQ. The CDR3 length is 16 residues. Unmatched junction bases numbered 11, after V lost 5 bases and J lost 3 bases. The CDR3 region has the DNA TGTGCCAGCAGCCCAAAAGCAGGACTAGCGAACTACGAGCAGTACTTC. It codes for CASSPKAGLANYEQYF.

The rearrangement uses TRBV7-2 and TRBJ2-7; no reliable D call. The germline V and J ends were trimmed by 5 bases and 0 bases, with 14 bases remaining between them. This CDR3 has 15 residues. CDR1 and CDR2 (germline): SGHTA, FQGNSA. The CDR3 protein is CASSRISSSSYEQYF. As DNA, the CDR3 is TGTGCCAGCAGCCGCATAAGTTCGAGCTCCTACGAGCAGTACTTC.

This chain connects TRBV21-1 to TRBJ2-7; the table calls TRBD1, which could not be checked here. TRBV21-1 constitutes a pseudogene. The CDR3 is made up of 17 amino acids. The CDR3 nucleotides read TGTGCCGTCTCCTGTCCGACAGACGATACACCTCCCTACGAGCAGTACTTC. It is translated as CAVSCPTDDTPPYEQYF.

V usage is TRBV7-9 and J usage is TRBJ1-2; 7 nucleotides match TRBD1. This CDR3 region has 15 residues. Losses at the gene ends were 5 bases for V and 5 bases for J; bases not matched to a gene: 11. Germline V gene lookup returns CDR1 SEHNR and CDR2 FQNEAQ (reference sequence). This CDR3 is CASSAWTGVPYGYTF. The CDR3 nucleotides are TGTGCCAGCAGCGCCTGGACAGGAGTTCCTTATGGCTACACCTTC.

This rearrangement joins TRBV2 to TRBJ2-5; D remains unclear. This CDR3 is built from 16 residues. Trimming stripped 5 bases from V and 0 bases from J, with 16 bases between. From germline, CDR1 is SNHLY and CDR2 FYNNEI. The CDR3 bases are TGTGCCAGCAGTACCAGAAGGGCCTCGTACCAAGAGACCCAGTACTTC. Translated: CASSTRRASYQETQYF.

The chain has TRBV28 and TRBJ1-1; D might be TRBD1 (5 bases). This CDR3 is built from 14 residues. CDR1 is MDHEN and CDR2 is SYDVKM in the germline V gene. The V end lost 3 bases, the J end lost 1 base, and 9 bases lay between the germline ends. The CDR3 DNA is TGTGCCAGCAGTTTCCGGGACCGGAACACTGAAGCTTTCTTT. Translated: CASSFRDRNTEAFF.

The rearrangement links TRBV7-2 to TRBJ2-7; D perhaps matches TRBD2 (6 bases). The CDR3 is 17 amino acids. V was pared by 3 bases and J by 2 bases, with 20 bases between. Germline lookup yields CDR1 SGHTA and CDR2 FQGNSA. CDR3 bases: TGTGCCAGCAGCTTCCCAACCGGAGGAGGGCCGACCTACGAGCAGTACTTC. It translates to CASSFPTGGGPTYEQYF. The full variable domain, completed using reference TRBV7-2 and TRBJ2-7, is GAGVSQSPSNKVTEKGKDVELRCDPISGHTALYWYRQSLGQGLEFLIYFQGNSAPDKSGLPSDRFSAERTGGSVSTLTIQRTQQEDSAVYLCASSFPTGGGPTYEQYFGPGTRLTVT.

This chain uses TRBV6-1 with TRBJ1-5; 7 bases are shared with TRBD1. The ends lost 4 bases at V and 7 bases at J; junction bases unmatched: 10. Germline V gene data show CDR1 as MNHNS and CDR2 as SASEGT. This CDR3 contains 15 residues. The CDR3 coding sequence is TGTGCCAGCAGTGCCCGACAGGGACGGGGCCAGCCCCAGCATTTT. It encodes CASSARQGRGQPQHF.

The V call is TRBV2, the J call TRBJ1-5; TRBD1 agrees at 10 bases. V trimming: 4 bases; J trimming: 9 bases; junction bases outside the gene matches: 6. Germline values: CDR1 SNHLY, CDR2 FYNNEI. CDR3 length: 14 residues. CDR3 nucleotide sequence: TGTGCCAGCAGTGGGACAGGGGGGGCTCGGCCCCAGCATTTT. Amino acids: CASSGTGGARPQHF.

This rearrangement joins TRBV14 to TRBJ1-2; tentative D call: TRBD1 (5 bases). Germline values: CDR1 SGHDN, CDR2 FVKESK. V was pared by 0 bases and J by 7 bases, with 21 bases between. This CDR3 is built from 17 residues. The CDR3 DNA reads TGTGCCAGCAGCCAAGACTTATCAGGGAATCGGGTTGGTGGCTACACCTTC. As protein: CASSQDLSGNRVGGYTF.

The CDR3: CASSQTTGNYGYTF. The CDR3 DNA sequence: TGCGCCAGCAGCCAAACGACAGGGAACTATGGCTACACCTTC. This chain joins TRBV5-1 and TRBJ1-2; 7 bases map to TRBD1. The germline CDR1 and CDR2 sequences are SGHRS and YFSETQ. Germline trimming cut 4 bases from V and 2 bases from J; bases unmatched to any gene: 5. The CDR3 loop spans 14 amino acids. Looking up the rest from reference TRBV5-1 and TRBJ1-2 gives the full variable domain: KAGVTQTPRYLIKTRGQQVTLSCSPISGHRSVSWYQQTPGQGLQFLFEYFSETQRNKGNFPGRFSGRQFSNSRSEMNVSTLELGDSALYLCASSQTTGNYGYTFGSGTRLTVV.